This T cell receptor beta chain derives from a study of Ad26.COV2.S vaccination and SARS-CoV-2 variants. Treatment of the sample: 19 received Ad26.COV2.S at low or high dose, single or two shots; 5 received placebo; per-sample allocation not given. Collection of samples fell on day 63 after the first vaccine or placebo injection. The data were produced by immunoSEQ multiplex PCR, yet TCRdb's version contains in-frame clones alone and is incomplete. The table includes roughly 400,000 clones, about 92% detected once. The CDR3 runs 12 residues. Trimming removed 2 bases at V and 6 bases at J, with 8 bases between. Germline CDR1 MNHNY, CDR2 SVGAGI (reference sequence).

The sample consisted of peripheral blood, taken in a trial of Ad26.COV2.S vaccine versus placebo. The V call is TRBV6-6, the J call TRBJ2-7; D gene uncertain. The origin of this receptor is a person aged 18-65 years who received the Ad26.COV2.S COVID-19 vaccine or a placebo. The CDR3 DNA sequence: TGTGCCAGCAGTTACAGCTTGGGCGAGCAGTACTTC. It encodes CASSYSLGEQYF.